One T cell receptor beta chain is described in this entry. This CDR3 comprises 15 residues. Germline V gene lookup returns CDR1 SGDLS and CDR2 YYNGEE. After removal of 6 bases from V and 4 bases from J, the junction contained 4 bases not matched to a gene. The source of the sample is a study of T cell changes during pregnancy in multiple sclerosis. Clones were read by immunoSEQ multiplex PCR, and TCRdb kept only the in-frame ones, dropping some. The table includes more than 95,000 clones, 92% detected once. This material consisted of peripheral blood, taken after pregnancy. The V call is TRBV9, the J call TRBJ2-1; 13 bases are a match to TRBD2. The sequence was obtained from a female donor with multiple sclerosis, enrolled in a pregnancy study. The DNA for the CDR3 is TGTGCCAGCAACTTGGGACTAGCGGGGTACAATGAGCAGTTCTTC. Amino acids: CASNLGLAGYNEQFF. The full variable domain, its missing parts supplied by reference TRBV9 and TRBJ2-1, is DSGVTQTPKHLITATGQRVTLRCSPRSGDLSVYWYQQSLDQGLQFLIQYYNGEERAKGNILERFSAQQFPDLHSELNLSSLELGDSALYFCASNLGLAGYNEQFFGPGTRLTVL.